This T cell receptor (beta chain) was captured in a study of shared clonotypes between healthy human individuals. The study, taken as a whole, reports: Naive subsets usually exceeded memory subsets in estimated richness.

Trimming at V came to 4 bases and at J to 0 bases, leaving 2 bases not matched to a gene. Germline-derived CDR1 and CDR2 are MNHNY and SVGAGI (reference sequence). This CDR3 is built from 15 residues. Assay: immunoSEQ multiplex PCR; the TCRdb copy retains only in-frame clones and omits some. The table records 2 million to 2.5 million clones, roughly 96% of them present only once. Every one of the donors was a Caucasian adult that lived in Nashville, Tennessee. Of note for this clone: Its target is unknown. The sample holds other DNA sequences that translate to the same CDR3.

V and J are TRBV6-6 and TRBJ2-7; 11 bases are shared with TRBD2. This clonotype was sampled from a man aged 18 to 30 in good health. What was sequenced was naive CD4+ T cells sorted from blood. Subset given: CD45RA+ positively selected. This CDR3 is CASSSLAGASYEQYF. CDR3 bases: TGTGCCAGCAGTTCACTAGCGGGGGCCTCCTACGAGCAGTACTTC.